Listed below are T cell receptor beta chains from one sample, sequenced in a study of T cells in Graves' hyperthyroidism and ophthalmopathy. From the multiplex PCR reads, TCRdb called clonotypes with MiXCR, one entry per CDR3 protein. The data hold a few hundred thousand distinct CDR3 sequences, with about 22% observed a single time. Sequenced: blood. The receptors were sampled from a woman between 65 and 79 years old with Graves' ophthalmopathy. The CDR3 runs from the conserved cysteine through the conserved F or W. Each record gives: J gene, V gene, CDR3 length, clone size, D gene, CDR3 protein, CDR3 DNA. A D gene is named only where the DNA matches it firmly. Clone size is not always given. Where it is, it says once, few, many or a class for expanded clones.

TRBJ2-2,TRBV15,14,-,-,CATSALQGIGELFF,TGTGCCACCAGCGCTTTACAGGGAATCGGGGAGCTGTTTTTT
TRBJ1-1,TRBV7-9,14,-,-,CASSPSGLDTEAFF,TGTGCCAGCAGCCCCTCAGGGTTGGATACTGAAGCTTTCTTT
TRBJ2-1,TRBV5-1,15,-,TRBD1,CASSSGQGAWNEQFF,TGCGCCAGCAGTTCTGGACAGGGGGCTTGGAATGAGCAGTTCTTC
TRBJ2-7,TRBV9,16,-,TRBD2,CASSVFAGGPGYEQYF,TGTGCCAGCAGCGTATTCGCGGGAGGGCCGGGCTACGAGCAGTACTTC
TRBJ1-2,TRBV20-1,13,many,TRBD1,CSASRDRGQGYTF,TGCAGTGCGAGCCGGGACAGGGGCCAGGGCTACACCTTC
TRBJ2-7,TRBV12-3/TRBV12-4,15,-,-,CASSLVEVSRYEQYF,TGTGCCAGCAGTTTAGTGGAGGTTTCCAGATACGAGCAGTACTTC
TRBJ2-3,TRBV5-4,14,many,-,CASSSLDYTDTQYF,TGTGCCAGCAGCTCCCTGGACTACACAGATACGCAGTATTTT
TRBJ2-2,TRBV19,17,-,TRBD1,CASSIGPGQGRTGELFF,TGTGCCAGTAGTATAGGCCCGGGACAGGGACGGACCGGGGAGCTGTTTTTT
TRBJ2-2,TRBV6-1,16,-,TRBD2,CASSASGGANTGELFF,TGTGCCAGCAGTGCTAGCGGGGGGGCGAACACCGGGGAGCTGTTTTTT
TRBJ1-5,TRBV19,14,-,TRBD1,CASSMTGLDQPQHF,TGTGCCAGTAGTATGACAGGGTTAGATCAGCCCCAGCATTTT
TRBJ1-2,TRBV30,13,-,TRBD1,CAWTLQAGGGYTF,TGTGCCTGGACCCTACAGGCAGGGGGTGGCTACACCTTC
TRBJ2-1,TRBV20-1,16,-,TRBD1,CSATHPGQSSYNEQFF,TGCAGTGCTACGCATCCGGGACAGAGCTCCTACAATGAGCAGTTCTTC
TRBJ2-2,TRBV6-1,18,few,TRBD2,CASLIGLAGGHFGGELFF,TGTGCCAGCTTGATCGGACTAGCGGGAGGTCATTTTGGCGGGGAGCTGTTTTTT
TRBJ1-2,TRBV3-1,12,many,-,CASSQEVSGYTF,TGTGCCAGCAGCCAAGAGGTCAGTGGCTACACCTTC
TRBJ1-2,TRBV9,15,-,TRBD1,CASSVVAGGEGGYTF,TGTGCCAGCAGCGTAGTCGCAGGGGGAGAGGGTGGCTACACCTTC
TRBJ2-1,TRBV20-1,19,-,TRBD2,CSATAGTSGRDSSYNEQFF,TGCAGTGCTACTGCCGGGACTAGCGGGAGGGATAGCTCCTACAATGAGCAGTTCTTC
TRBJ1-2,TRBV10-2,14,few,-,CASSERGASSGYTF,TGCGCCAGCAGTGAGAGGGGGGCATCGAGTGGCTACACCTTC
TRBJ2-7,TRBV7-2,13,-,-,CASSLNQGYEQYF,TGTGCCAGCAGCTTGAACCAGGGATACGAGCAGTACTTC
TRBJ1-2,TRBV12-3/TRBV12-4,14,-,TRBD1,CASRPSGTGGDYTF,TGTGCCAGCAGACCATCCGGGACAGGGGGCGACTACACCTTC
TRBJ2-7,TRBV7-6,15,few,-,CASSSRQDGGYEQYF,TGTGCCAGCAGCTCGCGACAGGACGGCGGCTACGAGCAGTACTTC
TRBJ2-3,TRBV27,16,-,TRBD1,CASSFLGTGSTDTQYF,TGTGCCAGCAGTTTCTTGGGGACAGGGAGTACAGATACGCAGTATTTT
TRBJ2-3,TRBV10-1,18,-,TRBD1,CASSERPTGTGVPDTQYF,TGCGCCAGCAGTGAGCGTCCAACCGGGACAGGGGTCCCAGATACGCAGTATTTT
TRBJ1-1,TRBV6-5,14,few,-,CASSYSDGDTEAFF,TGTGCCAGCAGTTACTCGGATGGGGACACTGAAGCTTTCTTT
TRBJ2-3,TRBV6-1,17,-,-,CASSGGRGRDYTDTQYF,TGTGCCAGCAGTGGGGGGAGGGGGCGGGACTACACAGATACGCAGTATTTT
TRBJ2-2,TRBV7-8,16,many,TRBD1,CASSFLIGQAARELFF,TGTGCCAGCAGCTTCTTAATCGGACAGGCGGCGCGGGAGCTGTTTTTT
TRBJ1-2,TRBV6-1,17,few,TRBD1,CASSASGQGVPNYGYTF,TGTGCCAGCAGTGCCTCGGGACAGGGGGTCCCTAACTATGGCTACACCTTC
TRBJ2-3,TRBV3-1,16,few,-,CASSQDPGTTTDTQYF,TGTGCCAGCAGCCAAGACCCCGGGACCACAACAGATACGCAGTATTTT